Listed here are 15 T cell receptor beta chains from one sample, sequenced in a study of cytomegalovirus exposure and HLA in healthy donors. Primers for the PCR totalled 60 Vbeta and 13 Jbeta. The repertoire was sequenced with immunoSEQ multiplex PCR; TCRdb's copy has only in-frame clones and lacks some. The sample shows 150,000 to 160,000 clones, about 80% of them seen only once. The sequenced sample consisted of PBMCs. Receptor source: a woman between 45 and 65 years old in good health and CMV-seropositive.

V usage is TRBV5-1 and J usage is TRBJ2-2; TRBD1 aligns across 11 bases. The V and J ends lost 2 bases and 6 bases, in that order; junction bases with no gene match: 9. CDR3 length equals 17 residues. Germline-derived CDR1 and CDR2 are SGHRS and YFSETQ. CDR3 in DNA: TGCGCCAGCAGCTTATCCGGGACAGGGGGAACCCCCGGGGAGCTGTTTTTT. Its protein product is CASSLSGTGGTPGELFF.

J is TRBJ1-5 and V is TRBV19, with a tentative D call TRBD1 (5 bases). Trimming removed 3 bases at V and 4 bases at J, with 7 bases between. This CDR3 is 13 amino acids long. Germline-derived CDR1 and CDR2 are LNHDA and SQIVND (reference sequence). CDR3 sequence: CASSIPGNQPQHF. CDR3 sequence (DNA): TGTGCCAGTAGTATCCCAGGGAATCAGCCCCAGCATTTT.

This clone was detected a few times. A clone one base away is much larger, so this may be a read error. The chain is built from TRBV5-4 and TRBJ1-5; no definite D call. The V gene's germline CDR1 is SGHNT and CDR2 YYREEE (reference sequence). This CDR3 has 15 residues. V lost 4 bases to trimming and J lost 7 bases, with 18 bases between them. DNA of the CDR3: TGTGCCAGCAGCCAAGATTCCACGACGGGGCAGCCCCAGCATTTT. Its protein is CASSQDSTTGQPQHF.

J is TRBJ1-2 and V is TRBV13, with 8 bases matching TRBD1. The V segment lost 8 bases and the J segment 2 bases; nucleotides outside the gene matches: 10. The V gene's germline CDR1 is PRHDT and CDR2 FYEKMQ (reference sequence). The CDR3 length is 15 residues. As DNA, the CDR3 is TGTGCCAGCCTCGGACAGGGAGGTCTGAACTATGGCTACACCTTC. Protein product: CASLGQGGLNYGYTF.

The chain uses TRBV15 and TRBJ1-6; 8 nucleotides agree with TRBD1. The junction had 9 bases not matched to a gene; V was cut back by 3 bases and J by 5 bases. CDR1 and CDR2 from the germline V gene are LNHNV and YYDKDF (reference sequence). This CDR3 has 17 residues. CDR3 in amino acids: CATSRVTGVLNNSPLHF. For the CDR3, the DNA is TGTGCCACCAGCAGGGTGACAGGGGTGCTCAATAATTCACCCCTCCACTTT.

The rearrangement uses TRBV13 and TRBJ1-2; TRBD1 matches at 8 bases. Germline values: CDR1 PRHDT, CDR2 FYEKMQ (reference sequence). J lost 8 bases, V lost 5 bases, and 7 bases had no gene match. The CDR3 has 13 amino acids. The CDR3 coding sequence is TGTGCCAGCAGCATTCAGGGGGCTGGAGGCTACACCTTC. Translation gives CASSIQGAGGYTF.

Regarding this clone: Since the CDR3 does not end with the conserved phenylalanine or tryptophan, this likely comes from a read error. The chain's CDR3 is CAWNGLSRGELFS. The CDR3 DNA reads as TGTGCCTGGAACGGACTATCACGCGGGGAGCTGTTTTCT. V usage is TRBV30 and J usage is TRBJ2-2; D perhaps matches TRBD2 (6 bases). The CDR3 is 13 residues long. Looked up from germline, CDR1 is GTSNPN and CDR2 is SVGIG (reference sequence). Trimming shortened V by 4 bases and J by 7 bases, and 13 bases separated the two germline ends.

The rearrangement uses TRBV5-1 and TRBJ2-5; a weak D match, TRBD1 (6 bases). Trimming left V 3 bases short and J 3 bases short, with 12 bases between. The CDR3 extends over 14 amino acids. Germline lookup yields CDR1 SGHRS and CDR2 YFSETQ. The DNA of the CDR3 is TGCGCCAGCAGCTCACCGGGACAAGAAGAGACCCAGTACTTC. This codes for CASSSPGQEETQYF.

This rearrangement joins TRBV7-3 to TRBJ2-3; 9 nucleotides match TRBD2. CDR1 SGHTA and CDR2 FQGTGA come from the germline V gene. V trimming: 2 bases; J trimming: 6 bases; junction bases outside the gene matches: 6. This CDR3 region has 15 residues. This CDR3 reads CASSLAGGPRDTQYF. The CDR3 region has the DNA TGTGCCAGCAGCTTAGCGGGGGGGCCCAGGGATACGCAGTATTTT.

This chain uses TRBV19 with TRBJ1-1, with no clear D. The CDR3 length is 13 residues. V lost 6 bases and J 0 bases, leaving 8 bases between the germline ends. Germline CDR1 is LNHDA and CDR2 is SQIVND (reference sequence). The CDR3 nucleotides read TGTGCCAGTAGGAAGGAGATGAACACTGAAGCTTTCTTT. Residues: CASRKEMNTEAFF.

The chain recombines TRBV14 with TRBJ2-1; 7 bases agree with TRBD1. The germline gives CDR1 SGHDN, CDR2 FVKESK. After removal of 4 bases from V and 6 bases from J, the junction contained 9 bases not matched to a gene. The CDR3 is 15 amino acids. In DNA form, the CDR3 reads TGTGCCAGCAGCCGAGACAGGGTTCGGAGCAATGAGCAGTTCTTC. This codes for CASSRDRVRSNEQFF. Full variable domain (remainder filled in from reference TRBV14 and TRBJ2-1): EAGVTQFPSHSVIEKGQTVTLRCDPISGHDNLYWYRRVMGKEIKFLLHFVKESKQDESGMPNNRFLAERTGGTYSTLKVQPAELEDSGVYFCASSRDRVRSNEQFFGPGTRLTVL.

The genes are TRBV14 and TRBJ1-1, with 7 bases aligning to TRBD1. Germline CDR1 SGHDN, CDR2 FVKESK. The CDR3 covers 14 residues. The V segment lost 4 bases and the J segment 6 bases; nucleotides outside the gene matches: 8. The CDR3 DNA sequence: TGTGCCAGCAGCCCCCTGGGACAGAGTTCTGAAGCTTTCTTT. Protein: CASSPLGQSSEAFF.

Details on this clone: This same CDR3 is encoded by further DNA sequences in the sample. This chain connects TRBV7-2 to TRBJ1-6, with D possibly TRBD1 on 6 matching bases. The germline V and J ends were trimmed by 1 base and 7 bases, with 8 bases remaining between them. In germline, CDR1 is SGHTA, CDR2 FQGNSA. This CDR3 region has 14 residues. CDR3 nucleotide sequence: TGTGCCAGCAGCTTAGTACAGGGAAATTCACCCCTCCACTTT. Translation: CASSLVQGNSPLHF.

The V gene is TRBV5-1, the J gene TRBJ1-4; 10 bases line up with TRBD1. CDR3 length: 15 amino acids. Germline CDR1 is SGHRS and CDR2 is YFSETQ. The trim removed 5 bases at V and 7 bases at J, leaving 8 bases unmatched. The CDR3 DNA is TGCGCCAGCAGTTTGACAGGGGGCGCGGGTGAAAAACTGTTTTTT. Translated: CASSLTGGAGEKLFF.

The chain carries TRBV11-2 and TRBJ2-5, with D tentatively TRBD1 (6 bases). Trimming cost V 3 bases and J 1 base, with 9 bases left between them. Per the germline V gene, CDR1 is SGHAT and CDR2 is FQNNGV. The CDR3 has 14 amino acids. The CDR3 bases are TGTGCCAGCAGCTTCCGACAGGTCCAAGAGACCCAGTACTTC. It encodes CASSFRQVQETQYF.